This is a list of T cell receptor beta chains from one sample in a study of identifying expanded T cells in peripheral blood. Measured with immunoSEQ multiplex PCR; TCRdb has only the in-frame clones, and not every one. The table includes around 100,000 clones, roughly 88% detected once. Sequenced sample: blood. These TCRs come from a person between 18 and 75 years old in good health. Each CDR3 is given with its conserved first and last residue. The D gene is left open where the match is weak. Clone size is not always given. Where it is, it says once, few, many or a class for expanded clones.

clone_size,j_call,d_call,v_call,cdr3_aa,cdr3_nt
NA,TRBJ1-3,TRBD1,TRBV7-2,CASSPGTAGNTIYF,TGTGCCAGCAGCCCCGGGACAGCTGGAAACACCATATATTTT
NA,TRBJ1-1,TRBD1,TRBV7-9,CASSPDRTGPEAFF,TGTGCCAGCAGCCCGGACAGGACAGGCCCTGAAGCTTTCTTT
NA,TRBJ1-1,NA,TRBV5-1,CASSFGSRGLRDAEAFF,TGCGCCAGCAGCTTTGGGTCCAGGGGCTTAAGGGACGCTGAAGCTTTCTTT
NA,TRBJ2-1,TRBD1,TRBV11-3,CASSLGRDRRRNEQFF,TGTGCCAGCAGCTTAGGCAGGGACAGACGGCGCAATGAGCAGTTCTTC
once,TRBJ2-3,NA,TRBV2,CASRDYSDTQYF,TGTGCCAGCAGGGACTATTCGGATACGCAGTATTTT
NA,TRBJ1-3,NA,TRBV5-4,CASSLGPGQWGNTIYF,TGTGCCAGCAGCTTGGGTCCGGGGCAGTGGGGAAACACCATATATTTT
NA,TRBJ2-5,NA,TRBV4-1,CASSLQVKETQYF,TGCGCCAGCAGCCTTCAGGTTAAAGAGACCCAGTACTTC
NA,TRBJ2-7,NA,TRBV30,CAWSGLSYEQYF,TGTGCCTGGAGCGGGTTATCCTACGAGCAGTACTTC
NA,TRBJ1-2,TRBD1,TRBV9,CASSVDRDSPGPGWGYTF,TGTGCCAGCAGCGTAGATCGGGACAGCCCCGGCCCAGGCTGGGGCTACACCTTC
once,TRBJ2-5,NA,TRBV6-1,CASSAARELGAQYF,TGTGCCAGCAGCGCAGCTAGGGAGTTAGGGGCCCAGTACTTC
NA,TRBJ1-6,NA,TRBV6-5,CASSYSGSHNSPLHF,TGTGCCAGCAGTTACTCCGGGTCTCATAATTCACCCCTCCACTTT
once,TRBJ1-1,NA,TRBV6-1,CATKTTAGSTEAFF,TGTGCCACCAAGACGACGGCAGGATCCACTGAAGCTTTCTTT
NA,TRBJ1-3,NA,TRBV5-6,CASSLLGISGNTIYF,TGTGCCAGCAGCTTGCTAGGGATCTCTGGAAACACCATATATTTT
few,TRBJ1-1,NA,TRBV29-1,CSVCLAEETEAFF,TGCAGCGTTTGTCTGGCAGAAGAGACTGAAGCTTTCTTT
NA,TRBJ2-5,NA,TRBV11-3,CASRLGTQQETQYF,TGTGCCAGCCGCCTCGGGACTCAACAAGAGACCCAGTACTTC
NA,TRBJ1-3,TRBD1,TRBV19,CASHVTGRSGNTIYF,TGTGCCAGTCATGTGACAGGGAGGTCTGGAAACACCATATATTTT
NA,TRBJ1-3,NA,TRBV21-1,CASSKGQLASGNTIYF,TGTGCCAGCAGCAAGGGACAGCTGGCGTCCGGAAACACCATATATTTT
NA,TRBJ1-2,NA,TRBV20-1,CSADRYGYTF,TGCAGTGCCGACCGCTATGGCTACACCTTC
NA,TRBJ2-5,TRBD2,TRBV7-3,CASSLTSGAKETQYF,TGTGCCAGCAGCTTAACTAGCGGGGCAAAAGAGACCCAGTACTTC
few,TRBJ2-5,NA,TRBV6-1,CASSEALETQYF,TGTGCCAGCAGTGAAGCCTTGGAGACCCAGTACTTC
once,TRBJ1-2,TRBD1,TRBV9,CASRAGTGGDGGYTF,TGTGCCAGCAGGGCAGGGACAGGGGGTGATGGCGGCTACACCTTC
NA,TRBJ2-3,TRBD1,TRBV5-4,CASSLGGTGSDTQYF,TGTGCCAGCAGCTTGGGCGGGACAGGGTCCGATACGCAGTATTTT
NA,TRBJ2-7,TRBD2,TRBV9,CASSEAGGQPYEQYF,TGTGCCAGCAGCGAAGCGGGAGGCCAACCCTACGAGCAGTACTTC
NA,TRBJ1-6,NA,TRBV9,CASSVNWDNSPLHF,TGTGCCAGCAGCGTAAATTGGGACAATTCACCCCTCCACTTT
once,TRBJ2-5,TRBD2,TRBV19,CASSIRTSGGPRETQYF,TGTGCCAGTAGTATACGGACTAGCGGGGGCCCTCGAGAGACCCAGTACTTC
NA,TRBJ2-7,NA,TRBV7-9,CASSSHNSDEQYF,TGTGCCAGCAGCTCACACAACTCGGACGAGCAGTACTTC
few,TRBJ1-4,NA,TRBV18,CASSLYRLNEKLFF,TGTGCCAGCTCACTTTACAGGTTAAATGAAAAACTGTTTTTT
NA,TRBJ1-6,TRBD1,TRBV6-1,CASRSDRLGSPLHF,TGTGCCAGCAGATCGGACAGGTTGGGCTCACCCCTCCACTTT
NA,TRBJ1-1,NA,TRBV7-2,CASSRGQQNTEAFF,TGTGCCAGCAGCCGTGGGCAGCAGAACACTGAAGCTTTCTTT
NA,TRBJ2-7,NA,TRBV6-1,CASSAKGSLGEQYF,TGTGCCAGCAGTGCGAAAGGGAGCCTTGGAGAGCAGTACTTC
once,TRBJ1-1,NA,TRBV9,CASSVGVEAFF,TGTGCCAGCAGCGTAGGTGTCGAAGCTTTCTTT
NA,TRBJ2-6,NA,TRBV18,CASSPLPDNSGANVLTF,TGTGCCAGCTCACCACTCCCAGATAACTCTGGGGCCAACGTCCTGACTTTC
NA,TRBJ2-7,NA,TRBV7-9,CASSSLGGNSYEQYF,TGTGCCAGCAGCTCCTTAGGGGGGAACTCCTACGAGCAGTACTTC
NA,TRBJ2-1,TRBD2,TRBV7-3,CASSLLGLASNNEQFF,TGTGCCAGCAGCCTACTCGGACTAGCGTCTAACAATGAGCAGTTCTTC
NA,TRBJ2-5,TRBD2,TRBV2,CASSVTSVQETQYF,TGTGCCAGCAGTGTCACTAGCGTACAAGAGACCCAGTACTTC
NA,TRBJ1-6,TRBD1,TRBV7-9,CASSSGDRANSPLHF,TGTGCCAGCAGCTCTGGGGACAGGGCCAATTCACCCCTCCACTTT
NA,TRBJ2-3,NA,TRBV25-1,CASSGSTDTQYF,TGTGCCAGCAGTGGGAGCACAGATACGCAGTATTTT
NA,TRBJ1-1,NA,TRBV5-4,CASSLEGAATEAFF,TGTGCCAGCAGCTTGGAAGGGGCGGCCACTGAAGCTTTCTTT
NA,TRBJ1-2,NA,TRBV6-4,CASSDQGRNGYTF,TGTGCCAGCAGTGACCAGGGGCGGAATGGCTACACCTTC
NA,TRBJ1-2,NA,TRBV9,CASSVAGYGDYGYTF,TGTGCCAGCAGCGTAGCTGGGTATGGGGACTATGGCTACACCTTC
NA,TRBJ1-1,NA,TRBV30,CAWGNKGRKNTEAFF,TGTGCCTGGGGAAACAAGGGACGTAAGAACACTGAAGCTTTCTTT
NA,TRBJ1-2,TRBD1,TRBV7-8,CASSLPSGQGTWGYTF,TGTGCCAGCAGCCTCCCGTCGGGACAGGGAACGTGGGGCTACACCTTC
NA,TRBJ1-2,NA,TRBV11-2,CASSLDWGVYGYTF,TGTGCCAGCAGCTTAGATTGGGGAGTCTATGGCTACACCTTC
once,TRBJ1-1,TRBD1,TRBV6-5,CASSYRGTGGLVLAFF,TGTGCCAGCAGTTACCGCGGGACAGGGGGACTGGTTTTGGCTTTCTTT
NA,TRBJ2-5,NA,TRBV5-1,CASSSPPTGMETQYF,TGCGCCAGCAGCTCCCCCCCGACAGGAATGGAGACCCAGTACTTC
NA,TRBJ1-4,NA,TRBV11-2,CASSLDLAQAGGEKLFF,TGTGCCAGCAGCTTAGATCTAGCCCAGGCCGGGGGTGAAAAACTGTTTTTT